One sample yielded the 30 T cell receptor beta chains listed below, sequenced in a study of CD8 T cells in Susac syndrome. Random hexamers were used to reverse transcribe roughly 0.5 to 1 ug of RNA. From the immunoSEQ multiplex PCR reads, TCRdb called clonotypes with MiXCR, one entry per CDR3 protein. The sample shows about 300,000 distinct CDR3 sequences, approximately 85% of them seen only once. The specimen was CD8+ T cells from PBMCs. Receptors were obtained from a human donor with multiple sclerosis.

V is TRBV30 and J is TRBJ1-3, with 7 nucleotides matching TRBD1. CDR3 length equals 13 residues. The V and J ends lost 5 bases and 3 bases, in that order; junction bases with no gene match: 4. CDR1 and CDR2 (germline): GTSNPN, SVGIG (reference sequence). The CDR3 loop reads CAWGDSLGNTIYF. The CDR3 DNA follows: TGTGCCTGGGGGGACAGCCTTGGAAACACCATATATTTT.

The gene calls are TRBV7-9 and TRBJ2-2; TRBD2 matches at 7 bases. Losses at the gene ends were 2 bases for V and 4 bases for J; bases not matched to a gene: 10. The V gene's germline CDR1 is SEHNR and CDR2 FQNEAQ (reference sequence). The CDR3 runs 17 residues. CDR3 in amino acids: CASSLSFLSSGTGELFF. The CDR3 DNA follows: TGTGCCAGCAGCTTATCGTTCTTGTCTAGCGGCACCGGGGAGCTGTTTTTT.

The rearrangement links TRBV28 to TRBJ1-1, with D possibly TRBD1 on 6 matching bases. Trimming shortened V by 3 bases and J by 5 bases, and 10 bases separated the two germline ends. Germline V lookup: CDR1 MDHEN, CDR2 SYDVKM. CDR3 length: 13 residues. CDR3 bases: TGTGCCAGCAGTTTCTACAGGGTGACTGAAGCTTTCTTT. It translates to CASSFYRVTEAFF.

V usage is TRBV27 and J usage is TRBJ2-7; no clear D gene. The CDR3 is 12 amino acids. V lost 5 bases and J lost 3, with 8 bases in between. Germline V gene sequence: CDR1 MNHEY, CDR2 SMNVEV (reference sequence). CDR3 sequence: CASSPPGYEQYF. CDR3 bases: TGTGCCAGCAGTCCTCCAGGCTACGAGCAGTACTTC.

This clonotype was found a few times. This rearrangement joins TRBV3-1 to TRBJ1-2; D not resolved. Germline CDR1 reads LGHDT; CDR2 reads YNNKEL (reference sequence). The CDR3 contains 16 residues. V lost 0 bases to trimming and J lost 6 bases, with 17 bases between them. The CDR3 bases are TGTGCCAGCAGCCAAGATCTTGGGTTGCTCCCAGATGGCTACACCTTC. Protein sequence: CASSQDLGLLPDGYTF.

This clonotype came up a few times. The chain links TRBV28 to TRBJ2-3, with 12 bases matching TRBD2. The CDR3 runs 20 residues. V was clipped by 4 bases and J by 0 bases; unmatched bases: 14. Germline lookup yields CDR1 MDHEN and CDR2 SYDVKM. In nucleotides, the CDR3 is TGTGCCAGCAGTTCTACCCAGGTCACCGGGACTAGCGGGAGCACAGATACGCAGTATTTT. It encodes CASSSTQVTGTSGSTDTQYF. Supplemented by reference TRBV28 and TRBJ2-3, the full variable domain reads DVKVTQSSRYLVKRTGEKVFLECVQDMDHENMFWYRQDPGLGLRLIYFSYDVKMKEKGDIPEGYSVSREKKERFSLILESASTNQTSMYLCASSSTQVTGTSGSTDTQYFGPGTRLTVL.

The genes are TRBV12-3 or TRBV12-4 and TRBJ2-6; D is ambiguous. The CDR3 length is 14 residues. V shed 8 bases and J shed 4 bases, with 12 bases lying between them. CDR3: CASLKGQGANVLTF. The CDR3 nucleotides are TGTGCCAGCCTCAAGGGCCAGGGGGCCAACGTCCTGACTTTC.

The chain links TRBV27 to TRBJ1-1, with 10 bases that match TRBD1. CDR1 is MNHEY and CDR2 is SMNVEV in the germline V gene (reference sequence). V trimming: 5 bases; J trimming: 2 bases; junction bases outside the gene matches: 5. This CDR3 is 15 amino acids long. The CDR3 bases are TGTGCCAGCAGTCCCGGGACAGGGGTTAACACTGAAGCTTTCTTT. It codes for CASSPGTGVNTEAFF.

The chain links TRBV4-3 to TRBJ2-3; 8 bases are shared with TRBD1. Germline V gene lookup returns CDR1 LGHNA and CDR2 YSLEER. V lost 1 base, J lost 0 bases, and 6 bases stayed unmatched. The CDR3 consists of 17 residues. The CDR3 coding sequence is TGCGCCAGCAGCCAAGGAGACAGGGGCCTTAGCACAGATACGCAGTATTTT. Translated, it gives CASSQGDRGLSTDTQYF.

This clonotype was detected only once. The chain has TRBV30 and TRBJ2-7; D call uncertain. CDR3 size: 10 residues. Trimming took 2 bases from V and 5 from J, leaving 4 bases between them. CDR1 GTSNPN and CDR2 SVGIG come from the germline V gene (reference sequence). CDR3 sequence (DNA): TGTGCCTGGAGTTACCACGAGCAGTACTTC. This sequence encodes CAWSYHEQYF.

The V call is TRBV6-1, the J call TRBJ2-3, with unresolved D. The germline V and J ends were trimmed by 4 bases and 0 bases, with 8 bases remaining between them. This CDR3 region has 14 residues. In germline, CDR1 is MNHNS, CDR2 SASEGT. This CDR3 reads CASSGRQSTDTQYF. The CDR3, as DNA: TGTGCCAGCAGTGGACGGCAGAGCACAGATACGCAGTATTTT.

The chain joins TRBV4-1 to TRBJ2-5; 9 bases fit TRBD2. The CDR3 extends over 15 amino acids. Trimming at V came to 3 bases and at J to 2 bases, leaving 4 bases not matched to a gene. Germline CDR1 MGHRA, CDR2 YSYEKL. This chain's CDR3 is CASSHGREGQETQYF. The CDR3 DNA follows: TGCGCCAGCAGCCACGGGCGGGAGGGGCAAGAGACCCAGTACTTC.

The chain uses TRBV7-6 and TRBJ2-1; 12 bases fit TRBD2. The V and J ends lost 1 base and 4 bases, in that order; junction bases with no gene match: 8. This CDR3 is built from 18 residues. The germline CDR1 and CDR2 sequences are SGHVS and FNYEAQ. In DNA, the CDR3 is TGTGCCAGCAGCTTAGTGACTAGCGGGAGACCCCTTTACAATGAGCAGTTCTTC. Its translation is CASSLVTSGRPLYNEQFF.

The chain is built from TRBV19 and TRBJ2-2; 9 bases are shared with TRBD1. Unmatched junction bases numbered 4, after V lost 5 bases and J lost 0 bases. Germline V gene data show CDR1 as LNHDA and CDR2 as SQIVND (reference sequence). The CDR3 sequence is 16 residues long. CDR3 in DNA: TGTGCCAGTAGTCCTCGGGACAGGGCGAACACCGGGGAGCTGTTTTTT. Its protein product is CASSPRDRANTGELFF.

The sample holds a few counts of this clonotype. The chain employs TRBV24-1 and TRBJ2-7; D might be TRBD2 (6 bases). The CDR3 sequence is 13 residues long. Germline V gene data show CDR1 as KGHDR and CDR2 as SFDVKD. V lost 4 bases and J lost 3, with 9 bases in between. CDR3 sequence: CATSESGLYEQYF. The CDR3 DNA follows: TGTGCCACCAGTGAATCGGGACTCTACGAGCAGTACTTC.

The V gene is TRBV29-1, the J gene TRBJ1-2; tentatively, D is TRBD1 (5 bases). Trimming left V 2 bases short and J 4 bases short, with 8 bases between. Germline assignment: CDR1 SQVTM and CDR2 ANQGSEA. CDR3 length: 12 residues. CDR3 loop: CSVEQGIYGYTF. The CDR3 region has the DNA TGCAGCGTTGAACAGGGAATCTATGGCTACACCTTC.

The V gene is TRBV27, the J gene TRBJ1-2; TRBD1 matches 11 bases. CDR3 length equals 18 residues. V lost 7 bases and J lost 2; bases outside the gene matches: 15. CDR1 is MNHEY and CDR2 is SMNVEV in the germline V gene (reference sequence). The CDR3 region has the DNA TGTGCCAGCACAGCCCTGGTGGGGACAGGGGGTTCCAACTATGGCTACACCTTC. Residues: CASTALVGTGGSNYGYTF.

CDR3 amino acids: CASSPAMEPLHEQYF. The CDR3 region has the DNA TGCGCCAGCAGCCCCGCGATGGAGCCTCTCCACGAGCAGTACTTC. The chain uses TRBV4-3 and TRBJ2-7; D gene unclear. The CDR3 length is 15 residues. From germline, CDR1 is LGHNA and CDR2 YSLEER. The V end was cut by 4 bases, the J end by 5 bases, with 18 bases between.

The rearrangement uses TRBV14 and TRBJ2-7; D is possibly TRBD2 (6 bases). This CDR3 has 15 amino acids. V dropped 5 bases and J dropped 2 bases, with 16 bases sitting between them. The germline CDR1 and CDR2 sequences are SGHDN and FVKESK. The CDR3 reads CASSNGRGWTYEQYF. In DNA, the CDR3 is TGTGCCAGCAGCAACGGACGGGGGTGGACCTACGAGCAGTACTTC.

V usage is TRBV7-2 and J usage is TRBJ2-1, with a tentative D call TRBD2 (5 bases). The CDR3 consists of 15 residues. Trimming stripped 2 bases from V and 3 bases from J, with 11 bases between. Germline CDR1 is SGHTA and CDR2 is FQGNSA. The CDR3 here is CASSLSSSGYNEQFF. DNA of the CDR3: TGTGCCAGCAGCTTATCTAGCTCAGGCTACAATGAGCAGTTCTTC. The whole variable domain, remainder taken from reference TRBV7-2 and TRBJ2-1, is GAGVSQSPSNKVTEKGKDVELRCDPISGHTALYWYRQSLGQGLEFLIYFQGNSAPDKSGLPSDRFSAERTGGSVSTLTIQRTQQEDSAVYLCASSLSSSGYNEQFFGPGTRLTVL.

The genes are TRBV9 and TRBJ2-3; TRBD1 agrees at 7 bases. The CDR3 is 16 residues long. The germline CDR1 and CDR2 sequences are SGDLS and YYNGEE. V was clipped by 4 bases and J by 4 bases; unmatched bases: 12. The CDR3 protein is CASSPSTGDQADTQYF. Here the CDR3 DNA reads TGTGCCAGCAGCCCGAGTACAGGGGATCAGGCAGATACGCAGTATTTT.

The J gene is TRBJ1-3, the V gene TRBV6-5; D not certain. The CDR3 length is 15 residues. Germline values: CDR1 MNHEY, CDR2 SVGAGI. Trimming removed 6 bases from V and 0 bases from J, with 12 bases in between. CDR3 nucleotides: TGTGCCAGCAGCCTCGGAGAGAACTCTGGAAACACCATATATTTT. It is translated as CASSLGENSGNTIYF.

The chain joins TRBV6-2 or TRBV6-3 to TRBJ1-2; 7 bases fit TRBD1. Germline CDR1 MNHEY, CDR2 SVGEGT. J gave up 8 bases and V 6 bases, and 12 bases lay outside the gene matches. CDR3 length: 14 amino acids. This chain's CDR3 is CASSSGGGSIGYTF. The CDR3 nucleotides are TGTGCCAGCAGCTCGGGAGGGGGCTCGATCGGCTACACCTTC.

This sequence joins TRBV6-2 or TRBV6-3 and TRBJ2-1; 7 bases are a match to TRBD2. Germline CDR1 reads MNHEY; CDR2 reads SVGEGT. This CDR3 region has 14 residues. Trimming took 5 bases from V and 5 from J; bases not matched to a gene: 6. CDR3 bases: TGTGCCAGCAGTCCGACTAGCCTTGACAATGAGCAGTTCTTC. This gives the protein CASSPTSLDNEQFF.

This sequence joins TRBV25-1 and TRBJ2-1; TRBD2 aligns across 10 bases. This CDR3 comprises 17 residues. Trimming cost V 4 bases and J 3 bases; bases outside gene matches: 9. The germline V gene has CDR1 MGHDK and CDR2 SYGVNS. The CDR3 is CASSVHTSGEYYNEQFF. The DNA for the CDR3 is TGTGCCAGCAGTGTTCATACTAGCGGGGAGTACTACAATGAGCAGTTCTTC. The full variable domain, completed using reference TRBV25-1 and TRBJ2-1, is EADIYQTPRYLVIGTGKKITLECSQTMGHDKMYWYQQDPGMELHLIHYSYGVNSTEKGDLSSESTVSRIRTEHFPLTLESARPSHTSQYLCASSVHTSGEYYNEQFFGPGTRLTVL.

The chain has TRBV20-1 and TRBJ2-1; TRBD2 matches at 15 bases. After removal of 3 bases from V and 8 bases from J, the junction contained 11 bases not matched to a gene. This CDR3 has 17 amino acids. Germline CDR1 DFQATT, CDR2 SNEGSKA (reference sequence). CDR3 nucleotide sequence: TGCAGTGCTAGTTCGTCGGGACTAGCGGGAGGTATCGATGAGCAGTTCTTC. Its translation: CSASSSGLAGGIDEQFF.

The V call is TRBV27, the J call TRBJ2-2; D uncertain. The germline gives CDR1 MNHEY, CDR2 SMNVEV (reference sequence). The germline V and J ends were trimmed by 3 bases and 7 bases, with 9 bases remaining between them. This CDR3 contains 13 residues. The CDR3 spells CASSFLLGGELFF. The CDR3 DNA reads TGTGCCAGCAGTTTTCTTCTCGGCGGGGAGCTGTTTTTT.

There are a few counts of this clonotype. The chain is built from TRBV6-2 or TRBV6-3 and TRBJ2-7; 8 bases fit TRBD2. The junction had 3 bases not matched to a gene; V was cut back by 2 bases and J by 6 bases. The CDR3 length is 13 residues. CDR1 MNHEY and CDR2 SVGEGT come from the germline V gene. CDR3 sequence reads: CASSYPLAVEQYF. The CDR3 DNA is TGTGCCAGCAGTTACCCACTAGCGGTCGAGCAGTACTTC.

The rearrangement joins TRBV27 to TRBJ1-2, with a possible D match to TRBD1 (5 bases). V lost 3 bases, J lost 6 bases, and 23 bases lay in between. Per germline, CDR1 MNHEY and CDR2 SMNVEV (reference sequence). CDR3 length: 17 residues. CDR3 protein: CASSFGGGKSTRDGYTF. DNA of the CDR3: TGTGCCAGCAGTTTTGGGGGAGGGAAAAGTACACGAGATGGCTACACCTTC.

V gene TRBV6-2 or TRBV6-3 combines with J gene TRBJ2-2, with D possibly TRBD2 on 6 matching bases. V was cut by 8 bases and J by 6 bases, with 19 bases left in between. Germline V gene data show CDR1 as MNHEY and CDR2 as SVGEGT. The CDR3 has 15 residues. CDR3 region: CASRGGRERAGELFF. CDR3 sequence (DNA): TGTGCCAGCCGGGGCGGACGGGAGAGGGCCGGGGAGCTGTTTTTT.